The following is a T cell receptor beta chain sequence with its context. CDR1 SGHAT and CDR2 FQNNGV come from the germline V gene. The V gene lost 3 bases and the J gene lost 7 bases, with 6 bases spanning the gap. The CDR3 runs to 12 residues. The data were taken from a study of blood T cell repertoires in COVID-19. Study background: Acute and convalescent COVID-19 specimens originated in the United States, Italy and Spain.

Original processing notes: Amplification with reference gene primers provided the estimates of nucleated cell counts. Measured with immunoSEQ multiplex PCR; TCRdb has only the in-frame clones, and not every one. D and trimming come from the DNA, and the V and J calls and clone size come from that table. The sample records some 250,000 clones, approximately 82% being singletons. This rearrangement joins TRBV11-2 to TRBJ1-4, with D uncertain. The sequence derives from a man aged 35-49 years with active or convalescent COVID-19. The sequenced sample was peripheral blood. The CDR3 DNA sequence: TGTGCCAGCAGCTTCGAGGGTGAAAAACTGTTTTTT. This gives the protein CASSFEGEKLFF.